This T cell receptor (beta chain) stems from a study of T-cell reconstitution after alpha-beta-depleted transplantation in children. This CDR3 spans 15 amino acids. After removal of 2 bases from V and 2 bases from J, the junction contained 5 bases not matched to a gene. Germline V CDR1 and CDR2: MNHEY, SVGAGI. This sample's TCRbeta library carried unique molecular identifier barcodes. Using its own MiXCR run on the PCR reads, TCRdb lists one record per CDR3 protein. The table shows about 360,000 distinct CDR3 sequences, with roughly 13% occurring only once. This clonotype was seen only a few times. The chain has TRBV6-5 and TRBJ2-7; 8 bases line up with TRBD1. Specimen: PBMCs, collected from the stem cell graft. The receptor was derived from a human donor who donated a stem cell graft to a child with Fanconi anemia. The CDR3 DNA follows: TGTGCCAGCAGTTACCCCAGACAGGGGACCTACGAGCAGTACTTC. Residues: CASSYPRQGTYEQYF.